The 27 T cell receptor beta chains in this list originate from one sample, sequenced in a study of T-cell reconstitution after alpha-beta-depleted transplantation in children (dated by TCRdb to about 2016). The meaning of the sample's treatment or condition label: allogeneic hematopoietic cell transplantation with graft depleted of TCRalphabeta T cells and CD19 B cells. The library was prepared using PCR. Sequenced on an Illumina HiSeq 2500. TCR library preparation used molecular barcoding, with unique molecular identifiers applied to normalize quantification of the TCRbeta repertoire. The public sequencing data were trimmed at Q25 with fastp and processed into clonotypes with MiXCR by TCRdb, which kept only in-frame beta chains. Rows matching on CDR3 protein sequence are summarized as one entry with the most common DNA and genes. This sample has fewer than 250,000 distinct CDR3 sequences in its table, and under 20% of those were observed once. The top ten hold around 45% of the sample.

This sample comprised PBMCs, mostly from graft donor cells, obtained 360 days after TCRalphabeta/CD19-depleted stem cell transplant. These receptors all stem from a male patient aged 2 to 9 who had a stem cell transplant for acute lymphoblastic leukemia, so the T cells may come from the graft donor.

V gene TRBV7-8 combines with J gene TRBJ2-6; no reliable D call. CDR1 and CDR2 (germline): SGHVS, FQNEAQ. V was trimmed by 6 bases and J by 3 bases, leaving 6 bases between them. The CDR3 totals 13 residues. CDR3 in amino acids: CASRDGGANVLTF. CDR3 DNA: TGTGCCAGCAGGGACGGTGGGGCCAACGTCCTGACTTTC.

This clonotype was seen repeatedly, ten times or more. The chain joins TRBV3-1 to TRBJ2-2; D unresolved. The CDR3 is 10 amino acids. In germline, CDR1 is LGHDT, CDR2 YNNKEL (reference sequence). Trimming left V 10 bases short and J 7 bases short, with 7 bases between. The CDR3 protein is CATGVGELFF. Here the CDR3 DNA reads TGTGCCACCGGTGTCGGGGAGCTGTTTTTT.

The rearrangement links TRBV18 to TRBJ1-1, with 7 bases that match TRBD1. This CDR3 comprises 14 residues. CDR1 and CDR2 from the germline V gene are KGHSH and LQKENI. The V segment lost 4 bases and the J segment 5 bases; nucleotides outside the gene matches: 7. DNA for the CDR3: TGTGCCAGCTCACTCCTACCAGGGGGAACTGAAGCTTTCTTT. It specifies CASSLLPGGTEAFF.

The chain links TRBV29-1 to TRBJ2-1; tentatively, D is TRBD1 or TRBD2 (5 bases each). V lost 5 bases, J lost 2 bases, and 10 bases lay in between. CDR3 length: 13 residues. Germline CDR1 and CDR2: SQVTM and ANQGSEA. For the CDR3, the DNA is TGCAGCGTTTCCCAGGGACCCTACAATGAGCAGTTCTTC. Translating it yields CSVSQGPYNEQFF.

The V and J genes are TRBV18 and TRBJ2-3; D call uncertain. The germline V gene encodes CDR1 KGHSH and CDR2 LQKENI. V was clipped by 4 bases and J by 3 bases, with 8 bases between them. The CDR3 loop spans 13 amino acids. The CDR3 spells CASSQRITDTQYF. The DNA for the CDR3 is TGTGCCAGCTCACAAAGGATTACAGATACGCAGTATTTT.

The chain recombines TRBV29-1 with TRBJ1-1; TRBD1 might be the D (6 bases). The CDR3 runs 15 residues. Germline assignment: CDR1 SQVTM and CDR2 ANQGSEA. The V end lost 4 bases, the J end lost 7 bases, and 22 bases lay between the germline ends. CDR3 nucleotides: TGCAGCGTTGGTGGGGGCCTGTCGAGCCCCAATGAAGCTTTCTTT. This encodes CSVGGGLSSPNEAFF. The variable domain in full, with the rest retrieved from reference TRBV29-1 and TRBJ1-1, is SAVISQKPSRDICQRGTSLTIQCQVDSQVTMMFWYRQQPGQSLTLIATANQGSEATYESGFVIDKFPISRPNLTFSTLTVSNMSPEDSSIYLCSVGGGLSSPNEAFFGQGTRLTVV.

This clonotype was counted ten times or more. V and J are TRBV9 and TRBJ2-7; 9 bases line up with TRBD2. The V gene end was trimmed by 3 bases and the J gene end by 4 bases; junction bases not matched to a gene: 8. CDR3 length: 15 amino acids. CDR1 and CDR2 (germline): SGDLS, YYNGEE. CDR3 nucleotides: TGTGCCAGCAGCGGCCCCAGCGGGGGGCTTTACGAGCAGTACTTC. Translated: CASSGPSGGLYEQYF.

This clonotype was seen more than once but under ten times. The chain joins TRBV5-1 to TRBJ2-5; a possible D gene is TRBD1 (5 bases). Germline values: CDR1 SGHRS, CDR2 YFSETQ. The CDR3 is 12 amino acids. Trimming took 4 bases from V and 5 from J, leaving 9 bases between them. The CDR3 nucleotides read TGCGCCAGCAGCCCGGCAGGGGAGACCCAGTACTTC. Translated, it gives CASSPAGETQYF. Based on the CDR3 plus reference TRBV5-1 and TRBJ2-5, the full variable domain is KAGVTQTPRYLIKTRGQQVTLSCSPISGHRSVSWYQQTPGQGLQFLFEYFSETQRNKGNFPGRFSGRQFSNSRSEMNVSTLELGDSALYLCASSPAGETQYFGPGTRLLVL.

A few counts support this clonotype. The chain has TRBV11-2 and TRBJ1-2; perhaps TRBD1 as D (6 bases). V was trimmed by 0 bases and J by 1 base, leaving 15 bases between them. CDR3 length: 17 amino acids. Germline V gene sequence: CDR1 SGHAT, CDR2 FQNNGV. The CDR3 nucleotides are TGTGCCAGCAGCTTAGAAGGACAGAAAATTATTAACTATGGCTACACCTTC. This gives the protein CASSLEGQKIINYGYTF. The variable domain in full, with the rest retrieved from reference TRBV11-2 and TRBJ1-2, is EAGVAQSPRYKIIEKRQSVAFWCNPISGHATLYWYQQILGQGPKLLIQFQNNGVVDDSQLPKDRFSAERLKGVDSTLKIQPAKLEDSAVYLCASSLEGQKIINYGYTFGSGTRLTVV.

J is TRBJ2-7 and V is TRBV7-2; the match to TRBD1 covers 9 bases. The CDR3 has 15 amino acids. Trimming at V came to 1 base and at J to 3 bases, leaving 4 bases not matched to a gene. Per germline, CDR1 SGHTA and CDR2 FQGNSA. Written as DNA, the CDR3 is TGTGCCAGCAGCTTAGACCGGGACAGGGTCTACGAGCAGTACTTC. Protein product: CASSLDRDRVYEQYF.

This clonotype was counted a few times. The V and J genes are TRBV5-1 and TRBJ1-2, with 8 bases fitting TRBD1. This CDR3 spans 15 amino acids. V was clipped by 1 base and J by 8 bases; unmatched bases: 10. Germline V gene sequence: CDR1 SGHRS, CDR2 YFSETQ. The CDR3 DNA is TGCGCCAGCAGCTTGATCGGACAGGGCGCCTTGGGCTACACCTTC. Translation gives CASSLIGQGALGYTF.

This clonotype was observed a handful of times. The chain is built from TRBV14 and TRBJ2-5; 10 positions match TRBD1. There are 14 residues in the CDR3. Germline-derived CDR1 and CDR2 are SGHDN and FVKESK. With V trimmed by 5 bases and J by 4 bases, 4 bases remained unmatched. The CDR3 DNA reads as TGTGCCAGCAGCGACCGGGACAGGGGAGAGACCCAGTACTTC. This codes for CASSDRDRGETQYF.

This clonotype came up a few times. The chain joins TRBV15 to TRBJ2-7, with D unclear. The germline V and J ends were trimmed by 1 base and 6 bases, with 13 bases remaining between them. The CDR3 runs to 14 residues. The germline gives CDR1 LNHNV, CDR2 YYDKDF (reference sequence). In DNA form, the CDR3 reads TGTGCCACCAGCAGAGTAAATCAGATGGTCGAGCAGTACTTC. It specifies CATSRVNQMVEQYF.

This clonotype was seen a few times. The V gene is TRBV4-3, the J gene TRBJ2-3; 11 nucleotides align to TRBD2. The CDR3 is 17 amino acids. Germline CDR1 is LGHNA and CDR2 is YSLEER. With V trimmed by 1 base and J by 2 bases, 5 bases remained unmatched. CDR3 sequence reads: CASSQGALAGVTDTQYF. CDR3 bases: TGCGCCAGCAGCCAAGGCGCACTAGCGGGGGTCACAGATACGCAGTATTTT.

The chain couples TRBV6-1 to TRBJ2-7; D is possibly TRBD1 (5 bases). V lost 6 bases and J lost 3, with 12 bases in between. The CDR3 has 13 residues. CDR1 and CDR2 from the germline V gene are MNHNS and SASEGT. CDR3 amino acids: CASSRARGYEQYF. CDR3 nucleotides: TGTGCCAGCAGCAGGGCAAGGGGCTACGAGCAGTACTTC.

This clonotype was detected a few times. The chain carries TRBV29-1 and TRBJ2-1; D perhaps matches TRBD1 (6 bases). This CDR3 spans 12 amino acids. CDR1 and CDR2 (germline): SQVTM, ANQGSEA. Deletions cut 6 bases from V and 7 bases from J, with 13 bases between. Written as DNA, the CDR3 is TGCAGCGTGGACAGAACCCCGAATGAGCAGTTCTTC. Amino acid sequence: CSVDRTPNEQFF.

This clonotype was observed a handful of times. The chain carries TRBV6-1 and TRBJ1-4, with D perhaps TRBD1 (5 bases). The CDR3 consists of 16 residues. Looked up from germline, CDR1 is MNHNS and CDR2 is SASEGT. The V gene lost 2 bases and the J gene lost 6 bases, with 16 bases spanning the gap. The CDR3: CASSENGGARYEKLFF. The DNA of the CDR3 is TGTGCCAGCAGTGAAAACGGAGGGGCCAGATATGAAAAACTGTTTTTT.

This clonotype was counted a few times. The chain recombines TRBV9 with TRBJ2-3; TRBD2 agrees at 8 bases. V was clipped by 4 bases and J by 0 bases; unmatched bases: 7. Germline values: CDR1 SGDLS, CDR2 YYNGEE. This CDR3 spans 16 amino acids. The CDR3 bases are TGTGCCAGCAGCTTTCGCAGCGGGGGAAGCACAGATACGCAGTATTTT. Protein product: CASSFRSGGSTDTQYF.

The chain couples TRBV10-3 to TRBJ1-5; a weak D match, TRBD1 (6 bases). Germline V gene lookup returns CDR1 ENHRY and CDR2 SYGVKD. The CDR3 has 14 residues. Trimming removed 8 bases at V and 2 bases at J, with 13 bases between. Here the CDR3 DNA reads TGTGCCATCGGTAGGGGGACGGGCAATCAGCCCCAGCATTTT. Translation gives CAIGRGTGNQPQHF.

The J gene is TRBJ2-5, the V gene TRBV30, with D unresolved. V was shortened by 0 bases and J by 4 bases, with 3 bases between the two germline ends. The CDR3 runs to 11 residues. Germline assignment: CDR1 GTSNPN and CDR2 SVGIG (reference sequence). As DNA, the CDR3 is TGTGCCTGGAGTGTACCAGAGACCCAGTACTTC. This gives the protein CAWSVPETQYF.

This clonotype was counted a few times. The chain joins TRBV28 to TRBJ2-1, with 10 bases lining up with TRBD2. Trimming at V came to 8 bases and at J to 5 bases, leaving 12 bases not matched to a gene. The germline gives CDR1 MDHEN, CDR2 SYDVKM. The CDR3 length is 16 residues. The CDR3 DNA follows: TGTGCCAGCCCCCCTAGCGGGAGAGAATCCCACAATGAGCAGTTCTTC. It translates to CASPPSGRESHNEQFF.

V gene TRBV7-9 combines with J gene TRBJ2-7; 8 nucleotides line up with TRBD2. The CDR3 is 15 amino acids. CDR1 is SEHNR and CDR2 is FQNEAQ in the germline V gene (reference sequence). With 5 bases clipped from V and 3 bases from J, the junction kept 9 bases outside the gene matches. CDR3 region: CASSQTGGISYEQYF. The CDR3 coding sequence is TGTGCCAGCAGCCAAACGGGGGGGATAAGCTACGAGCAGTACTTC.

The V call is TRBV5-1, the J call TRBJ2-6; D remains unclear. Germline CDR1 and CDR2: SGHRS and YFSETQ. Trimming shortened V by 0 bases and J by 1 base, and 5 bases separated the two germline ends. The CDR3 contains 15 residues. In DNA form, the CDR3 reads TGCGCCAGCAGCTTGGTTCAGTCTGGGGCCAACGTCCTGACTTTC. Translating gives CASSLVQSGANVLTF.

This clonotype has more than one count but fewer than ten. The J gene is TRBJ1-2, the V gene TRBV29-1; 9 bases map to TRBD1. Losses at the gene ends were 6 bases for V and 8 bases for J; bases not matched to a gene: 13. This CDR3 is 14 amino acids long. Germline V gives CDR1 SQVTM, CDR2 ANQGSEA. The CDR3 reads CSVETVGQGRGYTF. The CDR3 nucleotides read TGCAGCGTAGAGACCGTAGGACAGGGGAGAGGCTACACCTTC.

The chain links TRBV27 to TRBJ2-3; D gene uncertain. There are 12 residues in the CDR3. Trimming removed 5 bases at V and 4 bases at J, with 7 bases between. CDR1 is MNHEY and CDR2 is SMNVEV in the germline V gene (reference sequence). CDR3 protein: CASSPRPDTQYF. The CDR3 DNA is TGTGCCAGCAGTCCACGCCCAGATACGCAGTATTTT.

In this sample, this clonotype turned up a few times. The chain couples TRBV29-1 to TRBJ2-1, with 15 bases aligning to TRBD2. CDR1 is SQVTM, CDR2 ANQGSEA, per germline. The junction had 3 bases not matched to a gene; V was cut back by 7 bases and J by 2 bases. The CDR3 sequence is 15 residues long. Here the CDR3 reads CSARTSGRAYNEQFF. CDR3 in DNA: TGCAGCGCACGGACTAGCGGGAGGGCCTACAATGAGCAGTTCTTC.

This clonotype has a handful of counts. CDR3 loop: CASLLEPAADTQYF. CDR3 nucleotides: TGTGCCAGCCTTCTGGAGCCGGCGGCAGATACGCAGTATTTT. The rearrangement uses TRBV18 and TRBJ2-3; D not certain. Germline CDR1 and CDR2: KGHSH and LQKENI. CDR3 length equals 14 residues. V gave up 8 bases and J gave up 4 bases, with 16 bases separating them.